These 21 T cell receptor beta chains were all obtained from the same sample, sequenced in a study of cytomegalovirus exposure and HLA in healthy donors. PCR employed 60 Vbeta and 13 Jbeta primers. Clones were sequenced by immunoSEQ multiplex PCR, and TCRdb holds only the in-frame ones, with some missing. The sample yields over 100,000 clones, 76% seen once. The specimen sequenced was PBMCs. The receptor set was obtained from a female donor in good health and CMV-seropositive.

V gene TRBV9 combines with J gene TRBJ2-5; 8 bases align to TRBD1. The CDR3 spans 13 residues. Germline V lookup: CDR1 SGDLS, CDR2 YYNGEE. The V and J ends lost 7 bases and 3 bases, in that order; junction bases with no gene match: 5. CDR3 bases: TGTGCCAGCGAACCAGGGGGCGAAGAGACCCAGTACTTC. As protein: CASEPGGEETQYF.

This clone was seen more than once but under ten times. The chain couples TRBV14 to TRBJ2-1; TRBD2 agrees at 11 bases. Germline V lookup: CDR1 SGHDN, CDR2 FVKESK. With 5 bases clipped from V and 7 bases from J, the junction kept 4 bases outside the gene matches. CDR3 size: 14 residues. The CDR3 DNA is TGTGCCAGCAGCTTAACTAGCGGGGGTAATGAGCAGTTCTTC. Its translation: CASSLTSGGNEQFF.

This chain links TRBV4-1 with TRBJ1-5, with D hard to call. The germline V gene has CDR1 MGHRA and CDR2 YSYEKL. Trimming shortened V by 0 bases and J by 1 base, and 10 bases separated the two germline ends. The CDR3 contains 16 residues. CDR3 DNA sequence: TGCGCCAGCAGCCAAGATCAGAGTAGCAGCAATCAGCCCCAGCATTTT. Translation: CASSQDQSSSNQPQHF.

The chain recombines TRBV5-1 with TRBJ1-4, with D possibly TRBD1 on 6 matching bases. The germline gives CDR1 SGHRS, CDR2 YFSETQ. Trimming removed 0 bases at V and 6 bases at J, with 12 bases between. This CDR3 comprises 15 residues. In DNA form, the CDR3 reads TGCGCCAGCAGCTTGGAGGACAGCAGATATGAAAAACTGTTTTTT. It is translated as CASSLEDSRYEKLFF.

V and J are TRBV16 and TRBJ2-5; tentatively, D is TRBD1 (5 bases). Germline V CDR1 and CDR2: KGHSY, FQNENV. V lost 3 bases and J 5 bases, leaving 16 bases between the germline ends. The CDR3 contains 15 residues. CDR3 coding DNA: TGTGCCAGCAGCCACTCGATACAGGTGTTGGAGACCCAGTACTTC. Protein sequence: CASSHSIQVLETQYF.

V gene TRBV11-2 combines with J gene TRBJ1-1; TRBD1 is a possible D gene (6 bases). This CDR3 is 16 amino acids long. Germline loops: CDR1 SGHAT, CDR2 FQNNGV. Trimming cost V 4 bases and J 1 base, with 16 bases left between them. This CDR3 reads CASSSLTGRSNTEAFF. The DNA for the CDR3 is TGTGCCAGCAGCTCTTTGACAGGCCGATCGAACACTGAAGCTTTCTTT.

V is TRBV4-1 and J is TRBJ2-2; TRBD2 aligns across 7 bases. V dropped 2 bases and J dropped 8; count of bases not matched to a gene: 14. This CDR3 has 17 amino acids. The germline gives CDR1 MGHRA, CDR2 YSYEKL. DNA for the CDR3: TGCGCCAGCAGCCAATATGCGGGGCGGGGGAGAAGGGGGGAGCTGTTTTTT. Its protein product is CASSQYAGRGRRGELFF.

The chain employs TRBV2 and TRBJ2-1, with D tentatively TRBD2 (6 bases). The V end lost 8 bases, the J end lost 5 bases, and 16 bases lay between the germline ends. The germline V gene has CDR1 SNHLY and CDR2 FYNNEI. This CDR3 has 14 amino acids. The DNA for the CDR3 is TGTGCCAGCCGAGGGACGGGCGGGGACAATGAGCAGTTCTTC. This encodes CASRGTGGDNEQFF.

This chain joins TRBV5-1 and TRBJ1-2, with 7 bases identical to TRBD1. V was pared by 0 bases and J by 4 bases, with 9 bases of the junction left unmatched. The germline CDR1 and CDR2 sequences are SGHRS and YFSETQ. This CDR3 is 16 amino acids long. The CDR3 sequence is CASSLVRDSASYGYTF. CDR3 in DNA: TGCGCCAGCAGCTTGGTTCGGGACAGCGCTAGCTATGGCTACACCTTC.

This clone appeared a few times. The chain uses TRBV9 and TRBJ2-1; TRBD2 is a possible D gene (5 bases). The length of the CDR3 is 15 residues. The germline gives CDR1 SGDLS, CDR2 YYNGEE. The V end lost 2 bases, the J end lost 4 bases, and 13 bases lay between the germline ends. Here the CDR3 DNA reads TGTGCCAGCAGCGTGGGAGCCCCTCAGTACAATGAGCAGTTCTTC. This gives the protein CASSVGAPQYNEQFF. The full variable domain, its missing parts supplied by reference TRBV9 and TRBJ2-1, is DSGVTQTPKHLITATGQRVTLRCSPRSGDLSVYWYQQSLDQGLQFLIQYYNGEERAKGNILERFSAQQFPDLHSELNLSSLELGDSALYFCASSVGAPQYNEQFFGPGTRLTVL.

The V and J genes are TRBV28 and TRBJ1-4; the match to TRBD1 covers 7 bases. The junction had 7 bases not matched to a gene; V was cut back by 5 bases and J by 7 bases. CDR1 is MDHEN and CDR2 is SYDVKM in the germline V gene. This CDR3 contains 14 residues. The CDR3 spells CASSPGGLSEKLFF. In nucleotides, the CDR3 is TGTGCCAGCAGTCCAGGGGGTCTGAGTGAAAAACTGTTTTTT.

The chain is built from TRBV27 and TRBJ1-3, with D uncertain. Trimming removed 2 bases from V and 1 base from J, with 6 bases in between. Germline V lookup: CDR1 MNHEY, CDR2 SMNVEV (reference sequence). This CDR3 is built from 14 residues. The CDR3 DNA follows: TGTGCCAGCAGTTTAAAGCCTTCTGGAAACACCATATATTTT. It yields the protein CASSLKPSGNTIYF.

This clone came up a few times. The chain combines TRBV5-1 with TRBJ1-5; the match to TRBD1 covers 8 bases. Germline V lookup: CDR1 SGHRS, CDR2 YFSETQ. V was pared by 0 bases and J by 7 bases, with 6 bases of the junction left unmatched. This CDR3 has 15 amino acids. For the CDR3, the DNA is TGCGCCAGCAGCTTGGACGGACAGGGTGGCCAGCCCCAGCATTTT. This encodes CASSLDGQGGQPQHF.

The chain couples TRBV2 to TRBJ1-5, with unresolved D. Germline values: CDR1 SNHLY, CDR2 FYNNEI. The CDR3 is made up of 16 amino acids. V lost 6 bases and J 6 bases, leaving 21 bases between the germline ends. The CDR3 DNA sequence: TGTGCCAGCAGGGCCGAGGTGGCCCTTACGGGTCAGCCCCAGCATTTT. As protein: CASRAEVALTGQPQHF.

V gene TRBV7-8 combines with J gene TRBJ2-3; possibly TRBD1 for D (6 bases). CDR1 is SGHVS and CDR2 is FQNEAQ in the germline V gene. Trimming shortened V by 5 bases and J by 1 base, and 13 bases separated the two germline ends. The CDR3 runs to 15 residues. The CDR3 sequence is CASSPQGRRTDTQYF. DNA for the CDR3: TGTGCCAGCAGCCCCCAGGGGAGACGCACAGATACGCAGTATTTT.

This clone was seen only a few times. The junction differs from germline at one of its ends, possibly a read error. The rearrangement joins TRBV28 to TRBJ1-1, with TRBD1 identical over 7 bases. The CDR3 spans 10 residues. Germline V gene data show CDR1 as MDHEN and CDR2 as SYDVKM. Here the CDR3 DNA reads TGCGACAGGGCTGGGACTGAAGCTTTCTTT. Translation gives CDRAGTEAFF.

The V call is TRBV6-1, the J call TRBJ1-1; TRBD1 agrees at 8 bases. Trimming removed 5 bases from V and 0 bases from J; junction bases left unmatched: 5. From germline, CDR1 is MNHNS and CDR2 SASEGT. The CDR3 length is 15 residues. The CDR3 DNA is TGTGCCAGCAGTTTCAACAGGGGGTTGAACACTGAAGCTTTCTTT. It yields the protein CASSFNRGLNTEAFF.

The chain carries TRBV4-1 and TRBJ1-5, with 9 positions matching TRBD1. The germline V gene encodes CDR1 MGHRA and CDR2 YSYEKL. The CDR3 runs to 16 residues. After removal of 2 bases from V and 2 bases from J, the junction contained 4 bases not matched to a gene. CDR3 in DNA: TGCGCCAGCAGCCAACCGGACAGGGGCGGCAATCAGCCCCAGCATTTT. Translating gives CASSQPDRGGNQPQHF.

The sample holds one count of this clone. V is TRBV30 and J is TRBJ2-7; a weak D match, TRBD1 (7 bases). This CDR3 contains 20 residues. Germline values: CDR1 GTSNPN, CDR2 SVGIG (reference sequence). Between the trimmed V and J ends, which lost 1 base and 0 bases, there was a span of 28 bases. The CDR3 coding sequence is TGTGCCTGGAGTGCCCCGGGACAGCTCCTAGGAGGGATTAGCTCCTACGAGCAGTACTTC. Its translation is CAWSAPGQLLGGISSYEQYF.

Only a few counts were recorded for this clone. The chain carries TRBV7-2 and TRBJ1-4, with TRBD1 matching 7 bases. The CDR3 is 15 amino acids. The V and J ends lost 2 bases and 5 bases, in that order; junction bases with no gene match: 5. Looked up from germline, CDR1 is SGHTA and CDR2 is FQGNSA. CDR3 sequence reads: CASSLRTGINEKLFF. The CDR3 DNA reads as TGTGCCAGCAGCTTAAGGACAGGCATAAATGAAAAACTGTTTTTT.

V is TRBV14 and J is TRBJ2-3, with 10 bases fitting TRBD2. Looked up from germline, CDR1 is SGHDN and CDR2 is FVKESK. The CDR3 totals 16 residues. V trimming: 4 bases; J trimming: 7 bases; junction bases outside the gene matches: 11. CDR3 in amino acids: CASSRLAGADSYTQYF. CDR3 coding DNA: TGTGCCAGCAGCCGCCTAGCGGGAGCTGATTCATATACGCAGTATTTT.